This is a list of T cell receptor beta chains from one sample in a study of shared clonotypes between healthy human individuals. The table came from immunoSEQ multiplex PCR; TCRdb's copy has only in-frame clones and leaves some out. This sample carries 850,000 to 1,100,000 clones, 70% to 80% of them seen once, and the ten largest clones take about 0.89%. Sequencing was performed on memory CD4+ T cells from PBMCs. The receptor source for this set is a man aged 18 to 30 in good health. Some clones in this sample may be carry-over from other donors' samples. Each CDR3 is given with its conserved first and last residue. The order of the fields is V gene, J gene, clone size, CDR3 length, D gene, CDR3 DNA, CDR3 protein. A D gene is named only where the DNA matches it firmly. Clone sizes are given selectively: once, few, many, or a class where the clone is expanded.

V gene: TRBV20-1
J gene: TRBJ1-1
clone size: few
CDR3 length: 11
D gene: TRBD1
CDR3 DNA: TGCAGTGGAGACAGGGGCACTGAAGCTTTCTTT
CDR3 protein: CSGDRGTEAFF

V gene: TRBV29-1
J gene: TRBJ2-1
clone size: NA
CDR3 length: 14
D gene: TRBD2
CDR3 DNA: TGCAGCGTTGTGGGGGGGGACCGGTACAATGAGCAGTTCTTC
CDR3 protein: CSVVGGDRYNEQFF

V gene: TRBV5-1
J gene: TRBJ2-2
clone size: NA
CDR3 length: 14
D gene: NA
CDR3 DNA: TGCGCCAGCAGCTCAACCCAGGGCACCGGGGAGCTGTTTTTT
CDR3 protein: CASSSTQGTGELFF

V gene: TRBV28
J gene: TRBJ1-2
clone size: few
CDR3 length: 14
D gene: NA
CDR3 DNA: TGTGCCAGCAGTTTCGGTGGGGTGTTGAGTGGCTACACCTTC
CDR3 protein: CASSFGGVLSGYTF

V gene: TRBV5-1
J gene: TRBJ2-5
clone size: NA
CDR3 length: 14
D gene: NA
CDR3 DNA: TGCGCCAGCAGCTCTGACTGGAACGGGGAGACCCAGTACTTC
CDR3 protein: CASSSDWNGETQYF

V gene: TRBV5-6
J gene: TRBJ2-7
clone size: NA
CDR3 length: 14
D gene: NA
CDR3 DNA: TGTGCCAGCAGCCGCCCCCCCCTAACCTACGAGCAGTACTTC
CDR3 protein: CASSRPPLTYEQYF

V gene: TRBV28
J gene: TRBJ1-5
clone size: few
CDR3 length: 12
D gene: NA
CDR3 DNA: TGTGCCAGCAGTTTTAGCCGTCAGCCCCAGCATTTT
CDR3 protein: CASSFSRQPQHF

V gene: TRBV19
J gene: TRBJ2-7
clone size: NA
CDR3 length: 16
D gene: NA
CDR3 DNA: TGTGCCAGTAGTAGACTCTGGCCAGGGAGCTCCTACGAGCAGTACTTC
CDR3 protein: CASSRLWPGSSYEQYF

V gene: TRBV10-3
J gene: TRBJ2-7
clone size: NA
CDR3 length: 12
D gene: NA
CDR3 DNA: TGTGCCACCAGTGAAGGGAACTACGAGCAGTACTTC
CDR3 protein: CATSEGNYEQYF

V gene: TRBV7-9
J gene: TRBJ1-4
clone size: NA
CDR3 length: 15
D gene: NA
CDR3 DNA: TGTGCCAGCAGCTTTGCGTCTACCTCTGCGGAAAAACTGTTTTTT
CDR3 protein: CASSFASTSAEKLFF

V gene: TRBV27
J gene: TRBJ2-2
clone size: once
CDR3 length: 16
D gene: TRBD2
CDR3 DNA: TGTGCCAGCAGTTCGGGACTAGATCGGGACACCGGGGAGCTGTTTTTT
CDR3 protein: CASSSGLDRDTGELFF

V gene: TRBV19
J gene: TRBJ1-2
clone size: NA
CDR3 length: 16
D gene: TRBD1
CDR3 DNA: TGTGCCAGTAGTATAGGATCCGGGACAGTCCACTATGGCTACACCTTC
CDR3 protein: CASSIGSGTVHYGYTF

V gene: TRBV9
J gene: TRBJ2-7
clone size: NA
CDR3 length: 16
D gene: TRBD1
CDR3 DNA: TGTGCCAGCAGCCCACTCAATTCACAGGGGTGGTACGAGCAGTACTTC
CDR3 protein: CASSPLNSQGWYEQYF

V gene: TRBV28
J gene: TRBJ2-5
clone size: NA
CDR3 length: 14
D gene: TRBD2
CDR3 DNA: TGTGCCAGCAGTTTATTGGGGGAGGGAGAGACCCAGTACTTC
CDR3 protein: CASSLLGEGETQYF

V gene: TRBV7-8
J gene: TRBJ1-4
clone size: NA
CDR3 length: 15
D gene: NA
CDR3 DNA: TGTGCCAGCAGCTTAAGAGGGGCAACTAATGAAAAACTGTTTTTT
CDR3 protein: CASSLRGATNEKLFF

V gene: TRBV2
J gene: TRBJ2-7
clone size: many
CDR3 length: 15
D gene: NA
CDR3 DNA: TGTGCCAGCATAGGCCAGAATAGGGCCGGGCGGGAGCAGTACTTC
CDR3 protein: CASIGQNRAGREQYF

V gene: TRBV19
J gene: TRBJ2-4
clone size: NA
CDR3 length: 17
D gene: NA
CDR3 DNA: TGTGCCAGTAGTATAGATCGGGGGATCCCAGCCAAAAACATTCAGTACTTC
CDR3 protein: CASSIDRGIPAKNIQYF

V gene: TRBV5-1
J gene: TRBJ2-5
clone size: NA
CDR3 length: 14
D gene: TRBD1
CDR3 DNA: TGCGCCAGCAGGCCGGGACAGGGGCTAGAGACCCAGTACTTC
CDR3 protein: CASRPGQGLETQYF

V gene: TRBV5-6
J gene: TRBJ2-7
clone size: few
CDR3 length: 15
D gene: TRBD1
CDR3 DNA: TGTGCCAGCAGCGTCCAGGGACAGGGGCTGGGCGAGCAGTACTTC
CDR3 protein: CASSVQGQGLGEQYF

V gene: TRBV28
J gene: TRBJ2-7
clone size: NA
CDR3 length: 13
D gene: NA
CDR3 DNA: TGTGCCAGCAGTTACAGGGACCACTACGAGCAGTACTTC
CDR3 protein: CASSYRDHYEQYF

V gene: TRBV6-5
J gene: TRBJ1-1
clone size: NA
CDR3 length: 14
D gene: TRBD1
CDR3 DNA: TGTGCCAGCAGGCGGGACAGGGGTTTGGGTGAAGCTTTCTTT
CDR3 protein: CASRRDRGLGEAFF

V gene: TRBV23-1
J gene: TRBJ2-3
clone size: NA
CDR3 length: 14
D gene: NA
CDR3 DNA: TGCGCCAGCAGTCAAGGGGAGGGCACAGATACGCAGTATTTT
CDR3 protein: CASSQGEGTDTQYF

V gene: TRBV19
J gene: TRBJ1-2
clone size: few
CDR3 length: 13
D gene: NA
CDR3 DNA: TGTGCCAGTAGCCGGGCCCAACAACGTGGCTACACCTTC
CDR3 protein: CASSRAQQRGYTF

V gene: TRBV6-5
J gene: TRBJ2-7
clone size: NA
CDR3 length: 15
D gene: NA
CDR3 DNA: TGTGCCAGCAGTTACCGCTACAGCGATACCTACGAGCAGTACTTC
CDR3 protein: CASSYRYSDTYEQYF

V gene: TRBV7-2
J gene: TRBJ2-7
clone size: NA
CDR3 length: 12
D gene: NA
CDR3 DNA: TGTGCCAGCAGCTTAGATCCCTACGAGCAGTACTTC
CDR3 protein: CASSLDPYEQYF

V gene: TRBV28
J gene: TRBJ2-7
clone size: NA
CDR3 length: 12
D gene: NA
CDR3 DNA: TGTGCCAGCAGCCTCAACGCCTACGAGCAGTACTTC
CDR3 protein: CASSLNAYEQYF

V gene: TRBV5-4
J gene: TRBJ2-5
clone size: NA
CDR3 length: 15
D gene: TRBD2
CDR3 DNA: TGTGCCAGCAGCTTGAAAGCGGGAGGCCAAGAGACCCAGTACTTC
CDR3 protein: CASSLKAGGQETQYF

V gene: TRBV2
J gene: TRBJ1-3
clone size: NA
CDR3 length: 13
D gene: NA
CDR3 DNA: TGTGCCAGCAGTCGGGGGGGAGGAAACACCATATATTTT
CDR3 protein: CASSRGGGNTIYF

V gene: TRBV6-5
J gene: TRBJ1-3
clone size: once
CDR3 length: 13
D gene: TRBD1
CDR3 DNA: TGTGCCAGCAGTACGGGACAGGGAAACACCATATATTTT
CDR3 protein: CASSTGQGNTIYF

V gene: TRBV6-1
J gene: TRBJ2-3
clone size: NA
CDR3 length: 15
D gene: TRBD2
CDR3 DNA: TGTGCCAGCAACCCGGGACTAGCGGGAGGTTCGGCGCAGTATTTT
CDR3 protein: CASNPGLAGGSAQYF

V gene: TRBV7-3
J gene: TRBJ1-2
clone size: NA
CDR3 length: 15
D gene: NA
CDR3 DNA: TGTGCCAGCAGCTTATTTTCTAAGGGGAACTATGGCTACACCTTC
CDR3 protein: CASSLFSKGNYGYTF

V gene: TRBV7-3
J gene: TRBJ2-3
clone size: few
CDR3 length: 13
D gene: NA
CDR3 DNA: TGTGCCAGCAGCTTCCCAGGCACAGATACGCAGTATTTT
CDR3 protein: CASSFPGTDTQYF

V gene: TRBV5-6
J gene: TRBJ2-1
clone size: NA
CDR3 length: 15
D gene: TRBD2
CDR3 DNA: TGTGCCAGCAGCTACGGGACTAGACGAGAGGGTGAGCAGTTCTTC
CDR3 protein: CASSYGTRREGEQFF

V gene: TRBV18
J gene: TRBJ2-1
clone size: NA
CDR3 length: 15
D gene: TRBD2
CDR3 DNA: TGTGCCAGCTCAACGACTAGCGGGAGTTACAATGAGCAGTTCTTC
CDR3 protein: CASSTTSGSYNEQFF

V gene: TRBV10-1
J gene: TRBJ1-1
clone size: NA
CDR3 length: 14
D gene: TRBD1
CDR3 DNA: TGCGCCAGCAGTGAGGGACAGGGGTTTTTTGAAGCTTTCTTT
CDR3 protein: CASSEGQGFFEAFF

V gene: TRBV4-2
J gene: TRBJ2-5
clone size: NA
CDR3 length: 14
D gene: NA
CDR3 DNA: TGTGCCAGCAGCCAAGACTTGAGTAAAGAGACCCAGTACTTC
CDR3 protein: CASSQDLSKETQYF

V gene: TRBV2
J gene: TRBJ1-5
clone size: few
CDR3 length: 16
D gene: NA
CDR3 DNA: TGTGCCAGCAGAGATGGCCGGGACGCAACAAATCAGCCCCAGCATTTT
CDR3 protein: CASRDGRDATNQPQHF

V gene: TRBV15
J gene: TRBJ2-4
clone size: NA
CDR3 length: 15
D gene: NA
CDR3 DNA: TGTGCCACCAGTCTAGGGGGTTTTGCCAAAAACATTCAGTACTTC
CDR3 protein: CATSLGGFAKNIQYF

V gene: TRBV12-1
J gene: TRBJ2-7
clone size: NA
CDR3 length: 16
D gene: NA
CDR3 DNA: TGTGCCAGCAGTCCCCAGGGGCGGGAGGGCCAATACGAGCAGTACTTC
CDR3 protein: CASSPQGREGQYEQYF

V gene: TRBV28
J gene: TRBJ1-1
clone size: NA
CDR3 length: 14
D gene: NA
CDR3 DNA: TGTGCCAGCAGTTTAACGGGGGCGAGGACTGAAGCTTTCTTT
CDR3 protein: CASSLTGARTEAFF

V gene: TRBV29-1
J gene: TRBJ2-5
clone size: NA
CDR3 length: 13
D gene: NA
CDR3 DNA: TGCAGCGTTGAACACGGATTTCAAGAGACCCAGTACTTC
CDR3 protein: CSVEHGFQETQYF